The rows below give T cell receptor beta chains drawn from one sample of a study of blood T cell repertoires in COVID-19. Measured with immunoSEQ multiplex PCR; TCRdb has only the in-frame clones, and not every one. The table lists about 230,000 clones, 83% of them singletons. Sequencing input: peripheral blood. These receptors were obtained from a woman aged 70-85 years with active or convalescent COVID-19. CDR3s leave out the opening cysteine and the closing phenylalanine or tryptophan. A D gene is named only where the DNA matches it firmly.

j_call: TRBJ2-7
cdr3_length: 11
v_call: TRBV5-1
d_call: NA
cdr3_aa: ASSRETAYEQY

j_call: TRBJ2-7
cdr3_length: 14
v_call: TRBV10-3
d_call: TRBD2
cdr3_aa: AISGDLAGDDYEQY

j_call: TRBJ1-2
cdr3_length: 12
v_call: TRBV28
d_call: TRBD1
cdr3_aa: ASSLTDRAMGYT

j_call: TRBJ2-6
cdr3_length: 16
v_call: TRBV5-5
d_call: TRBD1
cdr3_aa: ASSWGTGAGTGANVLT

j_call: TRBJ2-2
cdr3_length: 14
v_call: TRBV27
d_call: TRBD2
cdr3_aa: ASSLVPGGATGELF

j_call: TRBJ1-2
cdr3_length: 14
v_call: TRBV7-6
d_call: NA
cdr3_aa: ASSPGVTAINYGYT

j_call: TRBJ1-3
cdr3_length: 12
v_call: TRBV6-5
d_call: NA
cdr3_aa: ASSFRVPGNTIY

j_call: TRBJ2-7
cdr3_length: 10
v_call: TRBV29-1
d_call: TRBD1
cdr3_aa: SVEGDRDEQY

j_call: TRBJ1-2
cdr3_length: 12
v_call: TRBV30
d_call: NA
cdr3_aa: AWSAYYRGYGYT

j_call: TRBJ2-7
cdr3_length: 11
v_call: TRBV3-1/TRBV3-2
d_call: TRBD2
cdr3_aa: ASSLGLGYEQY

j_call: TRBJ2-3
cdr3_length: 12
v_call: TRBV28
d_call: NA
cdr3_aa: ASSLGARADTQY

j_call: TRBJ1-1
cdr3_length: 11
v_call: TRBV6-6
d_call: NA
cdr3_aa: AIATGLFPEAF

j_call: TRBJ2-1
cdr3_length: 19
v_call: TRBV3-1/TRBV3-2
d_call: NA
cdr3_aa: ASSQETATRLVQGWANEQF

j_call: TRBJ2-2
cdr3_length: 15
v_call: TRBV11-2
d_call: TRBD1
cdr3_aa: ASSFMLRTGGGGELF

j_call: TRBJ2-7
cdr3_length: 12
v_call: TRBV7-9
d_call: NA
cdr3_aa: ASSGEGSSYEQY

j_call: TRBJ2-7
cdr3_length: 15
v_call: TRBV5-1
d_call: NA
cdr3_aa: ASSLLGQGGHSYEQY

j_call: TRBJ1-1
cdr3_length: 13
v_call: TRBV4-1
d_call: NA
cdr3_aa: ASSPWGGRNTEAF

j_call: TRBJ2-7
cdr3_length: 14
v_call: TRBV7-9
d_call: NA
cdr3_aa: ASSLASAGAPDEQY

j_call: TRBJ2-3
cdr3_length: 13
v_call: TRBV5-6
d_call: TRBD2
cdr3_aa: ASSFSGGAFDTQY

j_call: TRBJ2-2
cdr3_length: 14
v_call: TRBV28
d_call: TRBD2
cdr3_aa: ASSLPGLAGVGELF

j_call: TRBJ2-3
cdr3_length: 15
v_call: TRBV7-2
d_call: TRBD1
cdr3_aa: ASSLAAGTDSTDTQY

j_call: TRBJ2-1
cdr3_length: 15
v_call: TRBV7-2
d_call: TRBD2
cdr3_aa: ASSLYGQAGGNNEQF

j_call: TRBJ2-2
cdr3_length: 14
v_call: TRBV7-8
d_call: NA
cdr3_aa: ASSLREQYGAGELF

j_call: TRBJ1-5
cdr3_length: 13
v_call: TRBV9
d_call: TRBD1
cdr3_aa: ASSVGQGSWQPQH

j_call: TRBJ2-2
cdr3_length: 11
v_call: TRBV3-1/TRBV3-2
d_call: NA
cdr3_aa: ASSQPGSGELF

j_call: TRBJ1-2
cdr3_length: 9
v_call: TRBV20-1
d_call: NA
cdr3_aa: SAGGQPGYT

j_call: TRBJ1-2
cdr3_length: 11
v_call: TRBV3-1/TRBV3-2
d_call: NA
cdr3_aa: ASSQDNSLGYT

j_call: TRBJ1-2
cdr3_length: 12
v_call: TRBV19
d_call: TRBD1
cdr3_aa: ASSTQGADYGYT

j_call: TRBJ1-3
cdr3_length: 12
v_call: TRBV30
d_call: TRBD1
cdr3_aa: AWSQTGSGNTIY

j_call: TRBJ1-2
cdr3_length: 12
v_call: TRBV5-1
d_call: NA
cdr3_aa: ASSLDPSTGAVW

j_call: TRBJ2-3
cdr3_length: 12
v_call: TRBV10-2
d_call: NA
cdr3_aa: ATSRGGSTDTQY

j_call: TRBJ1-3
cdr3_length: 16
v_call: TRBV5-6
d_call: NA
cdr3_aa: ASSLVSGGESLGNTIY

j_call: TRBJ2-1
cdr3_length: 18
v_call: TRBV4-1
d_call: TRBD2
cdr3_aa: ASSQRSPTSGGLEYNEQF

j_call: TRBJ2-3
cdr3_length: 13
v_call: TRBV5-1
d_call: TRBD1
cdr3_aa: ASSLQGVGTDTQY

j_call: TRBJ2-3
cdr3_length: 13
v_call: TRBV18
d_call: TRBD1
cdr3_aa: ASSQQGSSTDTQY

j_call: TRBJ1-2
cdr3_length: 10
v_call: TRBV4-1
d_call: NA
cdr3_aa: ASSLPPGGYT

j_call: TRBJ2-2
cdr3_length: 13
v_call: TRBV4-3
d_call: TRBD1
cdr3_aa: ASSQTTGTTGELF

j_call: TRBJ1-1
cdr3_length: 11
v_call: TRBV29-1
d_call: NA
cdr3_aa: SVRQGENTEAF

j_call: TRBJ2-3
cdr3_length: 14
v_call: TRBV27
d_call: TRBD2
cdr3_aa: ASSLSAGGGTDTQY

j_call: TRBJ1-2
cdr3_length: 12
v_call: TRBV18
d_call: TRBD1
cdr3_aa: ASSQGTGSEGYT

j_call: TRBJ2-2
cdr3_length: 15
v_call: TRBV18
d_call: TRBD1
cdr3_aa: ASSPNSGQGNTGELF

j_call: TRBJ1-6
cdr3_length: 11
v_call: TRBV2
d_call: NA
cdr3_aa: ATNSPRDSPLH

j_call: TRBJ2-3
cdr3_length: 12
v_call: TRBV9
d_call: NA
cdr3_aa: ASSVDTRADTQY

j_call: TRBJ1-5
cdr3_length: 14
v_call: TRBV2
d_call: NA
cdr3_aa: ASSDGGPQGNQPQH

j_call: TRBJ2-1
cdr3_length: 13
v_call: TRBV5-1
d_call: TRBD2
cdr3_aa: ASGPSGQSYNEQF

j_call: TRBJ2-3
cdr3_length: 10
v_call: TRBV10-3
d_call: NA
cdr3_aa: AITGLTDTQY

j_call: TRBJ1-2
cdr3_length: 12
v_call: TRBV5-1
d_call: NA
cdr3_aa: ASSSKDRLYGYT

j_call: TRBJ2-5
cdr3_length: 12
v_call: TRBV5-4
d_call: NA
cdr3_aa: ASSPRWREETQY

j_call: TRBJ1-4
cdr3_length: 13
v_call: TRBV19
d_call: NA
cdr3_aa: ASSTPRTENEKLF

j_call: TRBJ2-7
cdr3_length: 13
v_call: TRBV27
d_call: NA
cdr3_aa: ASSLEGVQGYEQY

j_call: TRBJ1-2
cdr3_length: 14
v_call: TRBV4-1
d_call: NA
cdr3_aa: ASSQGGRPPNYGYT

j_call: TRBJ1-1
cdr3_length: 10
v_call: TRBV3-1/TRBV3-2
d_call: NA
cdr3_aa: ASSWSPAEAF